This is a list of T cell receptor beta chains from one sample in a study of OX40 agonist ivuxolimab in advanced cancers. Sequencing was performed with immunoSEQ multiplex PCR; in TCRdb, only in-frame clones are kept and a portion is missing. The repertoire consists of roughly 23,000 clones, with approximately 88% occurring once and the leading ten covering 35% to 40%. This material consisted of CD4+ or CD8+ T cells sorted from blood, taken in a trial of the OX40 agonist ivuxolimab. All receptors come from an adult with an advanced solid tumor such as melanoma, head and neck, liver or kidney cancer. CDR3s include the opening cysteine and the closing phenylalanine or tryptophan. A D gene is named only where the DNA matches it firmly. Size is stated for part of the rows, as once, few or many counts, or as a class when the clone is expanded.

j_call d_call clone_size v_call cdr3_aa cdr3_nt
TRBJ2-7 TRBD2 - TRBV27 CASSLSGPRGLAGFFYEQYF TGTGCCAGCAGTTTATCTGGACCCCGAGGACTAGCGGGGTTTTTCTACGAGCAGTACTTC
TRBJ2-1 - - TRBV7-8 CASSLAPNNEQFF TGTGCCAGCAGCTTAGCGCCTAACAATGAGCAGTTCTTC
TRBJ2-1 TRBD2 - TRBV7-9 CASWTPSGTYNEQFF TGTGCCAGCTGGACTCCTAGCGGGACCTACAATGAGCAGTTCTTC
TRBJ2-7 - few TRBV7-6 CASSSRGEQYF TGTGCCAGCAGCTCCAGAGGGGAGCAGTACTTC
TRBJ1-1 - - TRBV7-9 CASSLGPTEAFF TGTGCCAGCAGCTTAGGTCCCACTGAAGCTTTCTTT
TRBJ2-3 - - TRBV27 CASNPRVGGTDTQYF TGTGCCAGCAATCCCAGGGTGGGTGGAACAGATACGCAGTATTTT
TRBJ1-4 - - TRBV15 CATTPIPESEKLFF TGTGCCACCACCCCGATACCTGAAAGCGAAAAACTGTTTTTT
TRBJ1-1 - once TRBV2 CASSEQGRNTEAFF TGTGCCAGCAGCGAACAGGGAAGGAACACTGAAGCTTTCTTT
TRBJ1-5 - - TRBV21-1 CASSIRTGDNQPQHF TGTGCCAGCAGCATCCGGACAGGGGACAATCAGCCCCAGCATTTT
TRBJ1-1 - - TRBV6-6 CASSYREGNTEAFF TGTGCCAGCAGCTACAGGGAGGGGAACACTGAAGCTTTCTTT
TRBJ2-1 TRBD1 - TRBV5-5 CASSLGTGIYEQFF TGTGCCAGCAGCTTGGGGACAGGGATATATGAGCAGTTCTTC
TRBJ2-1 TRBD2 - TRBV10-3 CAISESAGGLGNEQFF TGTGCCATCAGTGAGTCGGCGGGGGGGCTAGGGAATGAGCAGTTCTTC
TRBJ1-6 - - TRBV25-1 CASSQGNNSPLHF TGTGCCAGCAGTCAGGGGAATAATTCACCCCTCCACTTT
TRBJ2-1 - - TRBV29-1 CSVERPAYNEQFF TGCAGCGTTGAACGGCCGGCTTACAATGAGCAGTTCTTC
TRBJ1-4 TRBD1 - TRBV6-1 CASSENVAGGTTNEKLFF TGTGCCAGCAGTGAAAATGTGGCAGGGGGCACAACTAATGAAAAACTGTTTTTT
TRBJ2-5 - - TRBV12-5 CASGLVIKLDREGETQYF TGTGCTAGTGGTTTGGTAATTAAATTAGACAGGGAGGGAGAGACCCAGTACTTC
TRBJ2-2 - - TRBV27 CASSFSVGGELFF TGTGCCAGCAGTTTCAGCGTGGGCGGGGAGCTGTTTTTT
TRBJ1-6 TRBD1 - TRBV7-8 CASSLVGPVTGGDPPLHF TGTGCCAGCAGCTTAGTGGGGCCCGTGACAGGGGGCGATCCACCCCTCCACTTT
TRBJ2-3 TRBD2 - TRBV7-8 CASSFTSGGDTDTQYF TGTGCCAGCAGCTTCACTAGCGGGGGGGACACAGATACGCAGTATTTT
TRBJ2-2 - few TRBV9 CASSVPGGDSYANTGELFF TGTGCCAGCAGCGTACCCGGGGGGGACAGCTACGCGAACACCGGGGAGCTGTTTTTT
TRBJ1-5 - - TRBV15 CATSGHDRSNQPQHF TGTGCCACCAGCGGACACGACAGGAGCAATCAGCCCCAGCATTTT
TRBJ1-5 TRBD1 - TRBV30 CAWSLPTGGGQPQHF TGTGCCTGGAGTCTACCGACAGGGGGAGGCCAGCCCCAGCATTTT
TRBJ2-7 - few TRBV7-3 CASSLAGTGPAREQYF TGTGCCAGCAGCTTAGCGGGGACCGGACCGGCTAGGGAGCAGTACTTC
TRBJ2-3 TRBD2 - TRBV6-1 CASSGLAATDTQYF TGTGCCAGCAGTGGCCTAGCGGCCACAGATACGCAGTATTTT
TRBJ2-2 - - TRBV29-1 CSVDSLDTGELFF TGCAGCGTTGACTCCTTGGACACCGGGGAGCTGTTTTTT
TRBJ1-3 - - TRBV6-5 CASSQRANSGNTIYF TGTGCCAGCAGCCAAAGGGCCAACTCTGGAAACACCATATATTTT
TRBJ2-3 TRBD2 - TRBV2 CASSVAGPSTDTQYF TGTGCCAGCAGTGTAGCGGGGCCTAGCACAGATACGCAGTATTTT
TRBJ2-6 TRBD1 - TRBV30 CAWSGGAGANVLTF TGTGCCTGGTCAGGGGGCGCTGGGGCCAACGTCCTGACTTTC
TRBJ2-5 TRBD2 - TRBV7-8 CASSLPPPLAAKGETQYF TGTGCCAGCAGCCTCCCTCCGCCGCTAGCGGCAAAGGGGGAGACCCAGTACTTC
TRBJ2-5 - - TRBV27 CASRPDRMRETQYF TGTGCCAGCAGGCCAGACAGGATGAGGGAGACCCAGTACTTC
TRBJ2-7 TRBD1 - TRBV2 CASSSGTGGYEQYF TGTGCCAGCAGCTCCGGGACAGGGGGATACGAGCAGTACTTC
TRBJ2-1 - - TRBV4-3 CASSPSGTGEQFF TGCGCCAGCAGCCCGTCCGGAACGGGCGAGCAGTTCTTC
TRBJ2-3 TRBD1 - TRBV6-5 CASSYGQGLTDTQYF TGTGCCAGCAGTTACGGACAGGGGCTCACAGATACGCAGTATTTT
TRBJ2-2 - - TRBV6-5 CASSTNRAGELFF TGTGCCAGCAGTACCAACAGGGCCGGGGAGCTGTTTTTT
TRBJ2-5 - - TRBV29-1 CSVGGRETQYF TGCAGCGTTGGGGGGAGAGAGACCCAGTACTTC
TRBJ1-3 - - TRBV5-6 CASSPGQSLRTIYF TGTGCCAGCAGCCCTGGACAGAGTTTGCGCACCATATATTTT
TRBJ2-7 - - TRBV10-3 CAISVKSVFYEQYF TGTGCCATCAGTGTAAAGAGTGTTTTCTACGAGCAGTACTTC
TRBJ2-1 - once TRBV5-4 CASSLDYNEQFF TGTGCCAGCAGCCTGGACTACAATGAGCAGTTCTTC
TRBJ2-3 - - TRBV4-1 CASSQELGQITDTQYF TGCGCCAGCAGCCAAGAATTGGGACAAATCACAGATACGCAGTATTTT
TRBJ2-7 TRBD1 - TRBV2 CALMRTGPYEQYF TGTGCCCTCATGAGGACAGGGCCGTACGAGCAGTACTTC
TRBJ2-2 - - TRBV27 CASSSYRVTGELFF TGTGCCAGCAGTTCGTACAGGGTCACCGGGGAGCTGTTTTTT
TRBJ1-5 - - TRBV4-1 CASSQDLSRGQPQHF TGCGCCAGCAGCCAGGATCTCTCTAGAGGACAGCCCCAGCATTTT
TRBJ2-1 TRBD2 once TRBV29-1 CSVLAGARDEQFF TGCAGCGTCTTAGCGGGGGCTAGGGATGAGCAGTTCTTC
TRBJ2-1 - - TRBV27 CASSQLPSSYNEQFF TGTGCCAGCAGCCAGCTCCCAAGCTCCTACAATGAGCAGTTCTTC
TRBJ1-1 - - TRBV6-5 CASSYAEGVEAFF TGTGCCAGCAGTTACGCCGAGGGGGTCGAGGCTTTCTTT
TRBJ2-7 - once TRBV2 CASSDHSYEQYF TGTGCCAGCTCTGACCACTCCTACGAGCAGTACTTC
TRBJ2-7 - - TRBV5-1 CASSPEGGGGQYF TGCGCCAGCAGCCCGGAGGGGGGCGGGGGGCAGTACTTC
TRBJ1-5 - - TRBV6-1 CASSDDTLSNQPQHF TGTGCCAGCAGTGACGACACCCTTAGCAATCAGCCCCAGCATTTT
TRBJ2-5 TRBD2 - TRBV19 CASSRLARYQETQYF TGTGCCAGTAGTAGACTAGCGAGGTACCAAGAGACCCAGTACTTC
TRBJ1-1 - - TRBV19 CASSMGARTEAFF TGTGCCAGTAGTATGGGGGCCAGGACTGAAGCTTTCTTT
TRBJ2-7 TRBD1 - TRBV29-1 CSVEDGQGPAYEQYF TGCAGCGTTGAAGATGGACAGGGGCCCGCCTACGAGCAGTACTTC
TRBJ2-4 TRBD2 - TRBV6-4 CASSDSPQGAGGIQYF TGTGCCAGCAGTGACTCGCCCCAAGGGGCGGGAGGCATTCAGTACTTC
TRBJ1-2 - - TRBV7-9 CASSFRADYGYTF TGTGCCAGCAGCTTCCGGGCGGACTATGGCTACACCTTC
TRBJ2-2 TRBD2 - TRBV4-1 CASSQDWVAGGLNTGELFF TGCGCCAGCAGCCAAGATTGGGTAGCGGGGGGCCTTAACACCGGGGAGCTGTTTTTT